This passage covers 6 T cell receptor beta chains from one sample sequenced in a study of blood T cell repertoires in COVID-19. Method: immunoSEQ multiplex PCR; TCRdb's copy keeps in-frame clones and lacks some. The sample carries some 300,000 clones, around 89% recorded once. Material: peripheral blood. These receptors originate from a woman younger than 45 who had recovered from COVID-19.

In this sample, this clone turned up once. The chain combines TRBV5-4 with TRBJ2-1; possibly TRBD2 for D (6 bases). V lost 0 bases and J 9 bases, leaving 13 bases between the germline ends. The CDR3 has 14 residues. CDR1 and CDR2 (germline): SGHNT, YYREEE (reference sequence). CDR3 residues: CASSLVARGLEQFF. The CDR3 DNA is TGTGCCAGCAGCTTGGTGGCGCGGGGTCTTGAGCAGTTCTTC.

The rearrangement links TRBV24-1 to TRBJ1-2; TRBD1 matches at 9 bases. CDR3 length equals 15 residues. The V segment lost 9 bases and the J segment 3 bases; nucleotides outside the gene matches: 10. From germline, CDR1 is KGHDR and CDR2 SFDVKD. CDR3 DNA: TGTGCCACCCGATCACAGGGGGCGCGAGACTATGGCTACACCTTC. This sequence encodes CATRSQGARDYGYTF.

V and J are TRBV12-3 or TRBV12-4 and TRBJ1-5; possible D gene TRBD1, 5 bases. This CDR3 has 13 residues. V was trimmed by 6 bases and J by 2 bases, leaving 8 bases between them. CDR3 sequence: CASRKTGNQPQHF. As DNA, the CDR3 is TGTGCCAGCAGAAAGACAGGCAATCAGCCCCAGCATTTT.

The chain uses TRBV11-2 and TRBJ2-5; 9 bases agree with TRBD1. CDR1 and CDR2 from the germline V gene are SGHAT and FQNNGV. The CDR3 loop spans 15 amino acids. J was trimmed by 1 base and V by 5 bases; bases with no gene match: 5. CDR3 sequence reads: CASSTPTGGQETQYF. As DNA, the CDR3 is TGTGCCAGCAGCACCCCGACAGGGGGCCAAGAGACCCAGTACTTC.

This clone was detected once. The V gene is TRBV28, the J gene TRBJ1-3; TRBD1 matches at 10 bases. The CDR3 length is 19 residues. J was trimmed by 0 bases and V by 6 bases; bases with no gene match: 14. Germline loops: CDR1 MDHEN, CDR2 SYDVKM. The CDR3 nucleotides are TGTGCCAGCAGCTTCAGACCCGGGACAGGGGACAGCTCTGGAAACACCATATATTTT. Protein product: CASSFRPGTGDSSGNTIYF.

This chain links TRBV28 with TRBJ2-7, with 7 bases identical to TRBD1. With V trimmed by 7 bases and J by 6 bases, 12 bases remained unmatched. This CDR3 region has 14 residues. Germline V lookup: CDR1 MDHEN, CDR2 SYDVKM. CDR3 in amino acids: CASTLGDRVGEQYF. In DNA form, the CDR3 reads TGTGCCAGCACCCTGGGAGACAGGGTGGGCGAGCAGTACTTC.